A selection of T cell receptor beta chains follows, all from one sample in a study of T cells in Graves' hyperthyroidism and ophthalmopathy. TCRdb re-analysed the multiplex PCR reads in MiXCR, keeping a single row per CDR3 protein. Among 600,000 to 650,000 distinct CDR3 sequences listed, 16% were seen once. Sequencing was done on a sample of blood. These receptors were collected from a woman younger than 45 with Graves' hyperthyroidism. Each CDR3 is given with its conserved first and last residue.

J | V | CDR3
TRBJ1-5 | TRBV28 | CASSWDADQPQHF
TRBJ2-3 | TRBV5-1 | CASSFQGEDTQYF
TRBJ1-2 | TRBV19 | CASRGPVHYGYTF
TRBJ2-1 | TRBV24-1 | CATSETTSGYNNEQFF
TRBJ2-5 | TRBV20-1 | CSARLNQGGGETQYF
TRBJ1-1 | TRBV19 | CASSIVKGTEAFF
TRBJ2-5 | TRBV20-1 | CSARDMKNQETQYF
TRBJ2-3 | TRBV5-1 | CASGVAQSTDTQYF
TRBJ2-2 | TRBV19 | CASSRKTGDFGGELFF
TRBJ1-5 | TRBV2 | CASSVSGFNQPQHF
TRBJ1-5 | TRBV18 | CASSQNLQGQPQHF
TRBJ1-1 | TRBV2 | CASSEALSDTEAFF
TRBJ2-1 | TRBV3-1 | CASSPGLAGPNEQFF
TRBJ2-1 | TRBV6-6 | CASSYKGGRGGNEQFF
TRBJ1-2 | TRBV10-3 | CAISDPPTVANYGYTF
TRBJ1-2 | TRBV24-1 | CATSDRRGTGGHGYTF
TRBJ1-1 | TRBV15 | CATSYGTAATEAFF
TRBJ2-3 | TRBV14 | CASSDNSGSLADTQYF
TRBJ2-2 | TRBV10-3 | CAISEFANTGELFF
TRBJ2-1 | TRBV11-3 | CASSLMASGSYNEQFF
TRBJ2-1 | TRBV5-4 | CASSSQRERSYNEQFF
TRBJ2-7 | TRBV28 | CASSPGTHPTKQYF
TRBJ2-5 | TRBV7-3 | CASSFGGGEETQYF
TRBJ2-1 | TRBV6-1 | CASRGDGVFSYNEQFF
TRBJ2-3 | TRBV6-2/TRBV6-3 | CASSGRGGAWATDTQYF
TRBJ1-2 | TRBV5-4 | CASSSLSVGGYTF
TRBJ1-4 | TRBV29-1 | CSVEEGKKLFF
TRBJ1-1 | TRBV20-1 | CSATRTAPTEAFF
TRBJ2-1 | TRBV7-9 | CASSSNDESYNEQFF
TRBJ2-3 | TRBV28 | CASTPPGSGVPDTQYF
TRBJ2-3 | TRBV12-3/TRBV12-4 | CASKERDWADTQYF
TRBJ2-7 | TRBV3-1 | CASSPLDTPSYEQYF
TRBJ2-4 | TRBV5-1 | CASSEGTGVTKNIQYF
TRBJ1-1 | TRBV2 | CARRDRVNTEAFF
TRBJ2-1 | TRBV28 | CASSHQRGSWNEQFF
TRBJ2-5 | TRBV4-3 | CASSPQAGTGETQYF
TRBJ2-3 | TRBV6-2/TRBV6-3 | CASSRGTSGTFPDTQYF
TRBJ2-7 | TRBV20-1 | CSAAPLLRQGGGEQYF
TRBJ1-6 | TRBV28 | CASSVGQGTYNSPLHF
TRBJ2-3 | TRBV11-2 | CASRLSNTQYF
TRBJ2-7 | TRBV10-3 | CAIREGQGSSYKQYF